These 27 T cell receptor beta chains share one sample of origin, sequenced in a study of human T cells and chemical hapten exposure. Time point in this sample: healthy volunteer bleed at 6 weeks. Unfractionated whole blood yielded total RNA. TCRdb reprocessed the RACE reads via MiXCR and lists one record per CDR3 protein. The sample holds around 35,000 distinct CDR3 sequences; roughly 5% are singletons and the top ten take 13%. Sequenced: whole blood. Receptors were obtained from a human donor in good health. Some clones in this sample may be carry-over from other donors' samples.

This clonotype showed up many times. This sequence joins TRBV6-6 and TRBJ2-7; D may be TRBD2 (6 bases). The V and J ends lost 7 bases and 2 bases respectively, with 9 bases between them. Germline lookup yields CDR1 MNHNY and CDR2 SVGAGI (reference sequence). CDR3 length: 12 amino acids. CDR3 in DNA: TGTGCCAGCAACGGGGGAACCTACGAGCAGTACTTC. Protein product: CASNGGTYEQYF.

In this sample, this clonotype turned up many times. The chain carries TRBV29-1 and TRBJ2-5; 7 positions agree with TRBD1. J lost 5 bases, V lost 6 bases, and 9 bases had no gene match. Germline V CDR1 and CDR2: SQVTM, ANQGSEA. CDR3 size: 13 residues. The CDR3: CSVRALQGETQYF. In nucleotides, the CDR3 is TGCAGCGTCAGGGCTTTACAGGGGGAGACCCAGTACTTC. Variable domain in full (rest from reference TRBV29-1 and TRBJ2-5): SAVISQKPSRDICQRGTSLTIQCQVDSQVTMMFWYRQQPGQSLTLIATANQGSEATYESGFVIDKFPISRPNLTFSTLTVSNMSPEDSSIYLCSVRALQGETQYFGPGTRLLVL.

At least ten counts were recorded for this clonotype. This sequence joins TRBV20-1 and TRBJ1-1, with unresolved D. V lost 6 bases and J 14 bases, leaving 16 bases between the germline ends. CDR3 length: 10 residues. The germline gives CDR1 DFQATT, CDR2 SNEGSKA (reference sequence). CDR3 sequence: CSASGDRGFF. The CDR3 DNA is TGCAGTGCCAGCGGAGATCGGGGATTCTTT.

This clonotype appeared many times. The V and J genes are TRBV20-1 and TRBJ2-7, with D perhaps being TRBD1 or TRBD2 (5 bases each). Trimming removed 3 bases at V and 2 bases at J, with 17 bases between. Per the germline V gene, CDR1 is DFQATT and CDR2 is SNEGSKA (reference sequence). The CDR3 consists of 15 residues. CDR3 residues: CSASDRRDRAYEQYF. Here the CDR3 DNA reads TGCAGTGCTAGCGATCGAAGGGACCGAGCCTACGAGCAGTACTTC.

This clonotype occurred many times. This sequence joins TRBV27 and TRBJ1-2, with 12 positions matching TRBD1. CDR1 and CDR2 (germline): MNHEY, SMNVEV (reference sequence). The J segment lost 6 bases and the V segment lost 6 bases, leaving 8 bases of the junction unmatched. This CDR3 is 15 amino acids long. For the CDR3, the DNA is TGTGCCAGCAGCCGCACGGGACAGGGGGCCGATGGCTACACCTTC. It codes for CASSRTGQGADGYTF.

The chain recombines TRBV12-3 or TRBV12-4 with TRBJ1-5; D possibly corresponds to TRBD1 (5 bases). Trimming shortened V by 3 bases and J by 7 bases, and 13 bases separated the two germline ends. The CDR3 extends over 14 amino acids. The CDR3 reads CASSFSGKGQPQHF. DNA for the CDR3: TGTGCCAGCAGTTTCTCAGGGAAGGGGCAGCCCCAGCATTTT.

This clonotype was found many times. The CDR3 spells CASSEGQLNSNQPQHF. DNA for the CDR3: TGTGCCAGCAGTGAAGGACAGTTAAATAGCAATCAGCCCCAGCATTTT. The rearrangement links TRBV2 to TRBJ1-5; a possible D gene is TRBD1 (5 bases). The V and J ends lost 1 base and 0 bases respectively, with 10 bases between them. The V gene's germline CDR1 is SNHLY and CDR2 FYNNEI. The CDR3 is 16 residues long.

This clonotype was recorded many times. The chain is built from TRBV13 and TRBJ2-1; D is ambiguous. The CDR3 covers 14 residues. Deletions cut 1 base from V and 9 bases from J, with 13 bases between. Germline V gene data show CDR1 as PRHDT and CDR2 as FYEKMQ (reference sequence). CDR3 sequence reads: CASSLVSWGGEQFF. Written as DNA, the CDR3 is TGTGCCAGCAGCTTAGTAAGTTGGGGTGGTGAGCAGTTCTTC.

This clonotype has ten or more counts. The rearrangement joins TRBV28 to TRBJ2-5; unclear D gene. CDR1 is MDHEN, CDR2 SYDVKM, per germline. The V end was cut by 2 bases, the J end by 5 bases, with 6 bases between. The CDR3 sequence is 12 residues long. CDR3 residues: CASSLARETQYF. The CDR3, as DNA: TGTGCCAGCAGTTTAGCCCGGGAGACCCAGTACTTC.

Many counts were recorded for this clonotype. The chain carries TRBV20-1 and TRBJ1-1; D perhaps matches TRBD1 (6 bases). Trimming removed 5 bases from V and 3 bases from J, with 13 bases in between. The germline V gene has CDR1 DFQATT and CDR2 SNEGSKA (reference sequence). CDR3 size: 13 residues. CDR3 region: CSAYIRGDTEAFF. The CDR3 DNA sequence: TGCAGTGCTTACATCAGGGGTGACACTGAAGCTTTCTTT.

This clonotype was seen ten or more times. V is TRBV28 and J is TRBJ1-2, with a possible D match to TRBD1 (5 bases). Trimming removed 4 bases at V and 5 bases at J, with 8 bases between. This CDR3 has 12 amino acids. Germline V gene lookup returns CDR1 MDHEN and CDR2 SYDVKM. This chain's CDR3 is CASSWGEYGYTF. The CDR3 DNA reads as TGTGCCAGCAGTTGGGGGGAGTATGGCTACACCTTC.

Comment on this clonotype: A much larger clone differs from this one at a single base, so this may be a read error. V and J are TRBV2 and TRBJ1-1; D gene uncertain. The length of the CDR3 is 13 residues. Per the germline V gene, CDR1 is SNHLY and CDR2 is FYNNEI. In DNA, the CDR3 is TGTGCCAGCAGAGGTGACCTGAACGCTGAAGCTTTCTTT. Translation gives CASRGDLNAEAFF. Complete variable domain (other parts from reference TRBV2 and TRBJ1-1): EPEVTQTPSHQVTQMGQEVILRCVPISNHLYFYWYRQILGQKVEFLVSFYNNEISEKSEIFDDQFSVERPDGSNFTLKIRSTKLEDSAMYFCASRGDLNAEAFFGQGTRLTVV.

This clonotype was seen repeatedly, ten times or more. V usage is TRBV29-1 and J usage is TRBJ1-5; 12 bases match TRBD1. CDR3 length equals 16 residues. The junction had 6 bases not matched to a gene; V was cut back by 4 bases and J by 2 bases. CDR1 SQVTM and CDR2 ANQGSEA come from the germline V gene. The chain's CDR3 is CSVGGTGGGGNQPQHF. The CDR3 bases are TGCAGCGTTGGCGGGACAGGGGGCGGCGGCAATCAGCCCCAGCATTTT.

The chain uses TRBV11-2 and TRBJ1-2; 7 positions agree with TRBD1. Germline loops: CDR1 SGHAT, CDR2 FQNNGV. J lost 7 bases, V lost 5 bases, and 13 bases had no gene match. There are 15 residues in the CDR3. The CDR3 nucleotides are TGTGCCAGCAGCCCTTTCCAGGGGGGGCATGGTGGCTACACCTTC. It yields the protein CASSPFQGGHGGYTF.

The V and J genes are TRBV4-3 and TRBJ1-1; no definite D call. The germline V and J ends were trimmed by 2 bases and 0 bases, with 10 bases remaining between them. The CDR3 covers 15 residues. Germline lookup yields CDR1 LGHNA and CDR2 YSLEER. The CDR3 sequence is CASSQSPSMNTEAFF. DNA of the CDR3: TGCGCCAGCAGCCAAAGCCCGAGTATGAACACTGAAGCTTTCTTT.

The chain combines TRBV3-1 with TRBJ1-6; maybe TRBD1 (5 bases). The CDR3 extends over 14 amino acids. V was clipped by 3 bases and J by 9 bases, with 12 bases between them. In germline, CDR1 is LGHDT, CDR2 YNNKEL (reference sequence). This chain's CDR3 is CASSQGLGGSPLHF. DNA for the CDR3: TGTGCCAGCAGCCAGGGACTCGGAGGTTCACCCCTCCACTTT.

The chain links TRBV20-1 to TRBJ1-2; D might be TRBD1 (5 bases). In germline, CDR1 is DFQATT, CDR2 SNEGSKA (reference sequence). The CDR3 contains 16 residues. V lost 0 bases, J lost 5 bases, and 19 bases lay in between. The CDR3 loop reads CSARERGLVDRYGYTF. CDR3 sequence (DNA): TGCAGTGCTAGAGAGAGGGGACTCGTAGACCGTTATGGCTACACCTTC.

CDR3 in amino acids: CSASRLAYSYEQYF. CDR3 sequence (DNA): TGCAGTGCTTCCCGTCTAGCCTACTCCTACGAGCAGTACTTC. This chain joins TRBV20-1 and TRBJ2-7, with a possible D match to TRBD2 (5 bases). Looked up from germline, CDR1 is DFQATT and CDR2 is SNEGSKA (reference sequence). Deletions cut 5 bases from V and 0 bases from J, with 14 bases between. The CDR3 length is 14 residues.

This clonotype was detected many times. The V call is TRBV3-1, the J call TRBJ1-5, with D perhaps matching TRBD1 (5 bases). V was trimmed by 3 bases and J by 0 bases, leaving 18 bases between them. The CDR3 runs 18 residues. CDR1 LGHDT and CDR2 YNNKEL come from the germline V gene (reference sequence). The CDR3 region has the DNA TGTGCCAGCAGCCAGGGGGTCGGGGGAATAACTAGCAATCAGCCCCAGCATTTT. Translated: CASSQGVGGITSNQPQHF.

This clonotype was counted ten times or more. The chain combines TRBV2 with TRBJ1-4; 10 bases are shared with TRBD1. Germline-derived CDR1 and CDR2 are SNHLY and FYNNEI. The V segment lost 8 bases and the J segment 8 bases; nucleotides outside the gene matches: 14. This CDR3 has 16 amino acids. The CDR3 reads CASQDPRQGADEKLFF. CDR3 DNA sequence: TGTGCCAGCCAAGACCCCCGACAGGGGGCCGACGAAAAACTGTTTTTT. The full variable domain, with the rest looked up from reference TRBV2 and TRBJ1-4, is EPEVTQTPSHQVTQMGQEVILRCVPISNHLYFYWYRQILGQKVEFLVSFYNNEISEKSEIFDDQFSVERPDGSNFTLKIRSTKLEDSAMYFCASQDPRQGADEKLFFGSGTQLSVL.

The table lists this clonotype with a few counts. This chain uses TRBV7-2 with TRBJ1-2, with D possibly being TRBD1 (5 bases). V lost 5 bases, J lost 4 bases, and 14 bases lay in between. The CDR3 runs 14 residues. Looked up from germline, CDR1 is SGHTA and CDR2 is FQGNSA. Here the CDR3 reads CASSPWTNSYGYTF. CDR3 DNA: TGTGCCAGCAGCCCGTGGACAAATTCCTATGGCTACACCTTC. Full variable domain (missing parts from reference TRBV7-2 and TRBJ1-2): GAGVSQSPSNKVTEKGKDVELRCDPISGHTALYWYRQSLGQGLEFLIYFQGNSAPDKSGLPSDRFSAERTGGSVSTLTIQRTQQEDSAVYLCASSPWTNSYGYTFGSGTRLTVV.

This clonotype has more than one count but fewer than ten. The rearrangement joins TRBV20-1 to TRBJ2-4; D might be TRBD2 (5 bases). Per germline, CDR1 DFQATT and CDR2 SNEGSKA (reference sequence). V was clipped by 6 bases and J by 0 bases, with 12 bases between them. There are 14 residues in the CDR3. In DNA form, the CDR3 reads TGCAGTGCAACACTAGGCACAGCCAAAAACATTCAGTACTTC. Translation: CSATLGTAKNIQYF.

Regarding this clonotype: Given a much more abundant clone one base away, this may be a read error. The rearrangement links TRBV18 to TRBJ1-1, with a weak D call TRBD1 (5 bases). CDR1 and CDR2 from the germline V gene are KGHSH and LQKENI. The CDR3 consists of 13 residues. The CDR3 DNA is TGTGCCAGCTCACCCCAGGGTTACACTAAAGCTTTCTTT. Translated: CASSPQGYTKAFF.

This clonotype showed up many times. V is TRBV6-5 and J is TRBJ1-1; no clear D. V lost 0 bases and J 11 bases, leaving 13 bases between the germline ends. This CDR3 is 13 amino acids long. Germline V gene lookup returns CDR1 MNHEY and CDR2 SVGAGI. CDR3 sequence: CASSYSLGFGAFF. In nucleotides, the CDR3 is TGTGCCAGCAGTTACTCCCTGGGATTCGGGGCTTTCTTT.

This clonotype has just a few counts. The chain couples TRBV5-1 to TRBJ2-7; the match to TRBD2 covers 9 bases. This CDR3 spans 14 amino acids. The J segment lost 2 bases and the V segment lost 3 bases, leaving 3 bases of the junction unmatched. CDR1 SGHRS and CDR2 YFSETQ come from the germline V gene. CDR3 sequence: CASSYSGSTYEQYF. The CDR3 coding sequence is TGCGCCAGCAGCTATAGCGGGAGTACCTACGAGCAGTACTTC.

This clonotype was counted at least ten times. The chain has TRBV6-2 or TRBV6-3 and TRBJ1-1; 7 nucleotides line up with TRBD1. CDR3 size: 17 residues. In germline, CDR1 is MNHEY, CDR2 SVGEGT. J was trimmed by 5 bases and V by 8 bases; bases with no gene match: 20. CDR3 region: CASHEVEGGARRTEAFF. CDR3 in DNA: TGTGCCAGCCATGAGGTAGAAGGGGGCGCACGACGGACTGAAGCTTTCTTT.

This clonotype showed up just a few times. The V call is TRBV20-1, the J call TRBJ2-5; the match to TRBD2 covers 9 bases. Trimming at V came to 1 base and at J to 5 bases, leaving 2 bases not matched to a gene. The CDR3 runs to 13 residues. The germline V gene has CDR1 DFQATT and CDR2 SNEGSKA (reference sequence). Written as DNA, the CDR3 is TGCAGTGCTAGAGGACTAGCGGAGGAGACCCAGTACTTC. As protein: CSARGLAEETQYF.